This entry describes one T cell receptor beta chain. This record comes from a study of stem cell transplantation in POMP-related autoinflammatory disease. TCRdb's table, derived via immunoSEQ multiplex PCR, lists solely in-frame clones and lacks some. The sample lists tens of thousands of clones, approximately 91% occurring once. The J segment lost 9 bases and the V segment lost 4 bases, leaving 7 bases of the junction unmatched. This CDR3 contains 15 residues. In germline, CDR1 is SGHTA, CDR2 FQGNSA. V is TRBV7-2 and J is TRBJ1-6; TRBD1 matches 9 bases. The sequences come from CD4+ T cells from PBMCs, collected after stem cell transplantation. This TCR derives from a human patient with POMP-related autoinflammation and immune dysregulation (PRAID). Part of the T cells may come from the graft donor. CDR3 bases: TGTGCCAGCAGCTCCAATACAGGGGGCGGTTCACCCCTCCACTTT. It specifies CASSSNTGGGSPLHF.